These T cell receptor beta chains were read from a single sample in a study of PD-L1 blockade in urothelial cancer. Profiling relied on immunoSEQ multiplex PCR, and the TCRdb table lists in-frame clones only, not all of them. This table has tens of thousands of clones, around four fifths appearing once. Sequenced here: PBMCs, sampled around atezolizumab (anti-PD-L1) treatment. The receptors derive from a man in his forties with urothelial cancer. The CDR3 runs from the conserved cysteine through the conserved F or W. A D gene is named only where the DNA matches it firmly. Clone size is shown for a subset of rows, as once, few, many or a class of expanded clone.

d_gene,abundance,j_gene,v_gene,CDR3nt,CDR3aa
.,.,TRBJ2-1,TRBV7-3,TGTGCCAGCAGCCCGCGGGCGACCACCTACAATGAGCAGTTCTTC,CASSPRATTYNEQFF
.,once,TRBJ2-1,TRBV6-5,TGTGCCAGCATGTATGACCGGACAGCCAATGAGCAGTTCTTC,CASMYDRTANEQFF
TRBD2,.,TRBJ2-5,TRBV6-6,TGTGCCAGCAGTTGGGGGGGAGTGGGTCAAGAGACCCAGTACTTC,CASSWGGVGQETQYF
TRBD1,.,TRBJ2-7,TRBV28,TGTGCCAGCAGTTTATATCCGGGACAGGGAGGCGAGCAGTACTTC,CASSLYPGQGGEQYF
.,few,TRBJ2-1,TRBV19,TGTGCCAGTAGTATGGGGTGGGGCGTGCAGTTCTTC,CASSMGWGVQFF
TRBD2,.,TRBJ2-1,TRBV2,TGTGCCAGCAGCGGACTAGCGGGAAAGGGTGAGCAGTTCTTC,CASSGLAGKGEQFF
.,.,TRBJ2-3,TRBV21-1,TGTGCCAGCAGCTTCCCCGGGACAGGGGTTGCAGATACGCAGTATTTT,CASSFPGTGVADTQYF
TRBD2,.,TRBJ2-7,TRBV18,TGTGCCAGCTCACTAGGGACTAGCGGCAGCTCCTACGAGCAGTACTTC,CASSLGTSGSSYEQYF
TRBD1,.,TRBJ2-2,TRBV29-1,TGCAGCGTTTTCGGGACAGGGTTCAACACCGGGGAGCTGTTTTTT,CSVFGTGFNTGELFF
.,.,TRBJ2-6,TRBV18,.,CASSSLPAGTFGANVLTF
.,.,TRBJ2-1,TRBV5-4,TGTGCCAGCAGCTTGCCAGGGACATCCTCCTACAATGAGCAGTTCTTC,CASSLPGTSSYNEQFF
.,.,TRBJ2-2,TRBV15,TGTGCCGCGGGGCCGGCGGGGAACACCGGGGAGCTGTTTTTT,CAAGPAGNTGELFF
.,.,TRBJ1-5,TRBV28,TGTGCCAGCAGGGGAGGGACGGCCCAGTCAGCCCAGCATTTT,CASRGGTAQSAQHF
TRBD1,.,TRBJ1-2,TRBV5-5,TGTGCCAGCAGCGTACAGGGGGAGGATGGCTACACCTTC,CASSVQGEDGYTF
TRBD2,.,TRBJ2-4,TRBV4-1,TGCGCCAGCAGCCAAGGACTAGCGGGAGGGGCTACCAAAAACATTCAGTACTTC,CASSQGLAGGATKNIQYF
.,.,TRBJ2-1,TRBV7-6,TGTGCCAGCAGCGCCTCGAGGGGGATAGGCAATGAGCAGTTCTTC,CASSASRGIGNEQFF
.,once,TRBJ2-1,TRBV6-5,TGTGCCAGCAGGGTGCGAGGTGAGCAGTTCTTC,CASRVRGEQFF
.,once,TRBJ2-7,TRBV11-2,TGTGCCAGCAGCTTGGGGCCCGAGCAGTACTTC,CASSLGPEQYF
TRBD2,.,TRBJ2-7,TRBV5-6,TGTGCCAGCAGCGATACCGGGGGGTCCTACGAGCAGTACTTC,CASSDTGGSYEQYF
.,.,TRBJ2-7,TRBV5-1,TGCGCCAGCAGCTTCGTCCCAGGGGCCTACGAGCAGTACTTC,CASSFVPGAYEQYF
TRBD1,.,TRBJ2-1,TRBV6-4,TGTGCCAGCAGTGACTACCCGACCGGGACAGGGGGCAATGAGCAGTTCTTC,CASSDYPTGTGGNEQFF
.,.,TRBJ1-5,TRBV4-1,TGCGCCAGCAGCCAAGAACCGGGGGGGCCCCAGCATTTT,CASSQEPGGPQHF
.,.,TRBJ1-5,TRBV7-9,TGTGCCAGCAGCGGAGGACAGAATCAGCCCCAGCATTTT,CASSGGQNQPQHF
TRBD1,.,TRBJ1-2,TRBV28,TGTGCCAGCAGTTTAAGAGGGGGCGTTTTTCAGGGTGGCTACACCTTC,CASSLRGGVFQGGYTF
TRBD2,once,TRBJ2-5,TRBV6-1,TGTGCCAGCAGTTCCAGACTAGCGGGAGAGGAGACCCAGTACTTC,CASSSRLAGEETQYF
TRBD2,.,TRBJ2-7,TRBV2,TGTGCCAGCAGTGGAAGCAGGGAGGGGTATGACGAGCAGTACTTC,CASSGSREGYDEQYF
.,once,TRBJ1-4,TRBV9,TGTGCCAGCAGCGCCCTGGGAGGTGCGAATGAAAAACTGTTTTTT,CASSALGGANEKLFF
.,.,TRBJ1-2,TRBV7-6,TGTGCCAGCAGCTTAGTAACGGGAGCCGGCTACACCTTC,CASSLVTGAGYTF
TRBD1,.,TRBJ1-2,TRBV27,TGTGCCAGCAGTTTTATAGGGGGCGTAGGGGCGGGCTACACCTTC,CASSFIGGVGAGYTF
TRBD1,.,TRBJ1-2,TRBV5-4,TGTGCCAGCAGCCCGGGGGACAGAAGATATGGCTACACCTTC,CASSPGDRRYGYTF
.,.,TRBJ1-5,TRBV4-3,TGCGCCAGCAGCCAGGGGGGTAATCAGCCCCAGCATTTT,CASSQGGNQPQHF
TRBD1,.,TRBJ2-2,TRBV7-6,TGTGCCAGCAGCCCAGGACAGGGGTTCACCGGGGAGCTGTTTTTT,CASSPGQGFTGELFF
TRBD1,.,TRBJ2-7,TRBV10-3,TGTGCCATCCTCGACCCGGGACAGTCCTACGAGCAGTACTTC,CAILDPGQSYEQYF
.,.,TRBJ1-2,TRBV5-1,TGCGCCAGCAGCTTGGCTGTTTTCAGGGGACCGCATGGCTACACCTTC,CASSLAVFRGPHGYTF
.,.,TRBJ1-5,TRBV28,TGTGCCAGCAGGGTAACAAGTGCGGCCAATCAGCCCCAGCATTTT,CASRVTSAANQPQHF
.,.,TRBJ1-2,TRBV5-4,TGTGCCAGCAGCAGTGTAGTTGGCTATGGCTACACCTTC,CASSSVVGYGYTF
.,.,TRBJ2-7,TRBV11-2,TGTGCCAGCAGCTTAGAGCGGGGTTGGCGGCAGTACTTC,CASSLERGWRQYF
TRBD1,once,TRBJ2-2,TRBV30,TGTGCCTGGAGTGCGGGACAGGGACTGACCGGGGAGCTGTTTTTT,CAWSAGQGLTGELFF
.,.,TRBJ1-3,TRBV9,TGTGCCAGCAGCGTCTCAGGCGCCCTCGGAAACACCATATATTTT,CASSVSGALGNTIYF
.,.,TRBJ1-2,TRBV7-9,TGTGCCAGCAGCCATAGACAGCCTAACTATGGCTACACCTTC,CASSHRQPNYGYTF
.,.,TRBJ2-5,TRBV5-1,TGCGCCAGCAGCTTCGATCGGGGATCGGGGACCCAGTACTTC,CASSFDRGSGTQYF
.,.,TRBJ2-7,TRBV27,TGTGCCAGCGGGGCAGGCGTTTACGAGCAGTACTTC,CASGAGVYEQYF
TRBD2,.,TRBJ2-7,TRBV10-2,TGCGCCGGTAAGCGGGAGGGGTACGAGCAGTACTTC,CAGKREGYEQYF
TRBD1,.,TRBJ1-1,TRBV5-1,TGCGCCAGCAGCTCGACAGGGAGGTCGCATATGAACACTGAAGCTTTCTTT,CASSSTGRSHMNTEAFF
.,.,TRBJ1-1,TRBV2,TGTGCCAGCAGCACCACACCGAACACTGAAGCTTTCTTT,CASSTTPNTEAFF
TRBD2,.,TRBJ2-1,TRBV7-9,TGTGCCAGTAGACTAGCGGAATCAAATGAGCAGTTCTTC,CASRLAESNEQFF
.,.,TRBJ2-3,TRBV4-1,TGCGCCAGCAGCCGTAGCGACACAGATACGCAGTATTTT,CASSRSDTDTQYF
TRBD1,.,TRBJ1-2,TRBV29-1,TGCAGCATTCGACAGGGGCTGTACTATGGCTACACCTTC,CSIRQGLYYGYTF
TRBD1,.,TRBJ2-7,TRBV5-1,TGCGCCAGCAGCCGGACAGGGACGGGCGTATACGAGCAGTACTTC,CASSRTGTGVYEQYF
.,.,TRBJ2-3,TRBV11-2,TGTGCCAGCAGCCCCCTCCGAGCGGCGGATACGCAGTATTTT,CASSPLRAADTQYF
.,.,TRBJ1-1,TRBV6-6,TGTGCCAGCAGCCCGGGAGGCTTGGGGAACACTGAAGCTTTCTTT,CASSPGGLGNTEAFF
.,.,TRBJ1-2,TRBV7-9,TGTGCCAGCAGCTTGTCAGGAATCGATGGCTACACCTTC,CASSLSGIDGYTF
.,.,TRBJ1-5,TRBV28,TGTGCCAGCCGATTTAAGGGACATCGGGGCCAGCCCCAGCATTTT,CASRFKGHRGQPQHF